This record covers a single T cell receptor beta chain. Its antigen has not been determined. Per-nucleotide qualities are absent, and no much larger clonotype sits a single base away. The germline V gene supplies CDR1 MDHEN and CDR2 SYDVKM. Spanning cysteine to phenylalanine, the CDR3 consists of 14 amino acids. CDR3 DNA is the only sequence kept; it has 42 bases, read in frame from the first base. Trimming accounts for 3 bases at V and 8 bases at J, while the number of junction bases matched to no gene is 8. The source of the sample is a study of OX40 agonist ivuxolimab in advanced cancers. Regarding the research as a whole: Ivuxolimab was an agonistic, fully human IgG2 monoclonal antibody directed against OX40 (CD134), a costimulatory receptor. Intravenous ivuxolimab was administered to patients every 2 weeks at six dose levels: 0.01, 0.1, 0.3, 1.5, 3 and 10 mg/kg. Of the roughly 52 dose-escalation patients, hepatocellular carcinoma was present in about 20, melanoma in around 15, renal cell carcinoma in 9 and head and neck cancer in 9. In the dose-escalation cohort, 82.7% of patients were male, and the mean age was about 55 years, with a range of 23 to 79. Patients were allowed to have had prior anti-PD-1, anti-PD-L1 or anti-CTLA-4 therapy, and approximately 40% of the dose-escalation patients had been treated with checkpoint inhibitors. Partial responses occurred in three dose-escalation patients: two with cutaneous melanoma and one with hepatocellular carcinoma. Peripheral TCRbeta sequencing was intended to test whether TCR sequence diversity was altered and clonal T-cell expansion was caused by ivuxolimab. The paper covers the monotherapy dose-escalation part of the phase I ivuxolimab trial, which included N of about 56 patients.

Broad study findings and their caveats: At doses from 0.1 to 3.0 mg/kg, clonal expansion was seen in both CD4+ and CD8+ blood T cells between baseline and week 6. Partial responders in the 0.1-3.0 mg/kg groups had among the lowest normalized peripheral clonal expansion, especially among CD8+ T cells. The antigen specificity of the clonally expanded peripheral T cells was not determined. Low levels of normalized T-cell clonal expansion were also seen in some patients who did not respond. After ivuxolimab, expanded clones were on average more numerous among CD8+ T cells than among CD4+ T cells.

For sequencing of the TCRbeta CDR3 region, genomic DNA was extracted from the sorted cells. The immunoSEQ Assay was used to sequence the TCRbeta CDR3 regions. TCRdb provides this immuneACCESS table in a form limited to in-frame rearrangements. Some clones are lacking; in checked studies, under half of them reflect an unresolved V gene, and why the rest are absent is not known. The sample table records about 27,000 clones; around 83% of these occur just once. The biggest ten clones account for around a fifth of the sample. The trial excluded patients who had a history of autoimmune disease or who were on systemic immunosuppression. In every dose cohort, peripheral blood was drawn for TCR sequencing at baseline, cycle 4 day 1, and cycle 7 day 1. The samples were taken from a phase I, first-in-human, multicenter, open-label dose-escalation trial of ivuxolimab. Adults with locally advanced or metastatic melanoma, renal cell carcinoma, hepatocellular carcinoma or head and neck squamous cell carcinoma were enrolled in the trial. Before TCR sequencing, CD4+ and CD8+ T cells were separately sorted from peripheral blood.

This receptor was identified in an adult with an advanced solid tumor such as melanoma, head and neck, liver or kidney cancer. The V and J segments used are TRBV28 and TRBJ1-2; 8 central nucleotides agree with TRBD1. The sequencing here drew on CD4+ or CD8+ T cells sorted from blood, taken in a trial of the OX40 agonist ivuxolimab. In nucleotides, the sequence is TGTGCCAGCAGTTTGGGCCAGGGGGCTGGAGGCTACACCTTC. Its protein product is CASSLGQGAGGYTF.